A selection of T cell receptor beta chains follows, all from one sample in a study of T cells in Graves' hyperthyroidism and ophthalmopathy. TCRdb itself ran the multiplex PCR reads through MiXCR, one entry per CDR3 protein. There are hundreds of thousands of distinct CDR3 sequences in the sample; roughly 32% occur only once, and around 30% lies in the top ten. Sample: blood. The receptors stem from a middle-aged woman with Graves' hyperthyroidism. CDR3s include the opening cysteine and the closing phenylalanine or tryptophan. A D gene is named only where the DNA matches it firmly. Rows give clone size only sometimes, using once, few, many, or a class for an expanded clone.

v_gene,j_gene,abundance,d_gene,CDR3aa,CDR3nt
TRBV10-3,TRBJ1-4,.,.,CAISEGNGKLFF,TGTGCCATCAGTGAGGGTAACGGAAAACTGTTTTTT
TRBV20-1,TRBJ1-1,few,.,CSAKRGWENTEAFF,TGCAGTGCTAAAAGGGGGTGGGAGAACACTGAAGCTTTCTTT
TRBV19,TRBJ2-6,.,TRBD2,CASRSPEGRGPGSGANVLTF,TGTGCCAGTAGATCCCCAGAAGGGAGGGGTCCTGGCTCTGGGGCCAACGTCCTGACTTTC
TRBV11-2,TRBJ1-2,many,TRBD1,CASSLLPGTGSRRDYGYTF,TGTGCCAGCAGCTTGTTACCCGGGACAGGGTCAAGGAGGGACTATGGCTACACCTTC
TRBV7-9,TRBJ2-7,.,.,CASTGAAGSISYEQYF,TGTGCCAGCACCGGGGCAGCGGGCTCTATATCCTACGAGCAGTACTTC
TRBV6-1,TRBJ1-5,.,.,CASREGVAGQPQHF,TGTGCCAGCAGGGAGGGGGTTGCGGGTCAGCCCCAGCATTTT
TRBV20-1,TRBJ2-7,many,TRBD1,CSARDQRDRGRYEQYF,TGCAGTGCTAGAGATCAGAGGGACAGGGGCCGATACGAGCAGTACTTC
TRBV4-1,TRBJ2-3,.,.,CASSLGTTASTDTQYF,TGCGCCAGCAGCCTCGGGACGACAGCTAGCACAGATACGCAGTATTTT
TRBV19,TRBJ2-7,.,.,CASIFAHEQYF,TGTGCCAGTATCTTCGCGCACGAGCAGTACTTC
TRBV10-2,TRBJ2-7,.,.,CASSELAPAYEQYF,TGCGCCAGCAGTGAATTAGCGCCGGCCTACGAGCAGTACTTC
TRBV5-1,TRBJ2-7,.,TRBD1,CASSHTGTGGNEQYF,TGTGCCAGCAGCCATACCGGGACAGGGGGCAACGAGCAGTACTTC
TRBV7-2,TRBJ1-6,.,.,CAPGPGDNSPLHF,TGTGCCCCAGGCCCAGGGGACAATTCACCCCTCCACTTT
TRBV11-1,TRBJ2-7,.,TRBD1,CASSPTQGSWNEQYF,TGTGCCAGCAGCCCTACACAGGGGTCGTGGAATGAGCAGTACTTC
TRBV19,TRBJ1-5,once,TRBD1,CASSRDSKNSNQPQDF,TGTGCCAGTAGTCGGGACAGCAAAAATAGCAATCAGCCCCAGGATTTT
TRBV25-1,TRBJ2-5,.,.,CASSQETGRQETQYF,TGTGCCAGCAGCCAAGAAACGGGCCGACAAGAGACCCAGTACTTC
TRBV9,TRBJ2-7,many,TRBD2,CASSVGHGRGSYEQYF,TGTGCCAGCAGCGTAGGCCATGGGAGGGGCTCCTACGAGCAGTACTTC
TRBV6-5,TRBJ1-1,many,TRBD1,CASSDEDRGRTEAFF,TGTGCCAGCAGCGATGAAGACAGGGGGAGGACTGAAGCTTTCTTT
TRBV4-3,TRBJ1-2,many,.,CASSQDVGGRGYGYTF,TGCGCCAGCAGCCAAGATGTCGGGGGGCGAGGCTATGGCTACACCTTC
TRBV7-7,TRBJ1-1,once,TRBD1,CASSSTGSAFF,TGTGCTAGCAGCTCGACAGGGTCGGCTTTCTTT
TRBV7-9,TRBJ1-5,.,.,CASSYPGRPHDF,TGTGCCAGCAGTTACCCGGGACGGCCACACGATTTT
TRBV12-3/TRBV12-4,TRBJ2-5,.,.,CASRRETQETQYF,TGTGCCAGCAGGAGGGAAACTCAAGAGACCCAGTACTTC
TRBV10-2,TRBJ1-1,many,.,CASTLVGNTEAFF,TGCGCCAGCACATTGGTTGGGAACACTGAAGCTTTCTTT
TRBV11-1,TRBJ1-5,.,TRBD1,CASSGYRDSLNQPQHF,TGTGCCAGCAGCGGCTACCGGGACAGCCTTAATCAGCCCCAGCATTTT
TRBV6-5,TRBJ2-6,few,.,CASSSSWASGANVLTF,TGTGCCAGCAGTTCCTCGTGGGCGTCAGGGGCCAACGTCCTGACTTTC
TRBV7-9,TRBJ1-4,many,TRBD1,CASSRRTGEDEKLFF,TGTGCCAGCAGCAGGCGGACAGGGGAGGATGAAAAACTGTTTTTT
TRBV7-9,TRBJ2-2,.,TRBD2,CASSQAAGDATGELFF,TGCGCCAGCAGCCAGGCAGCGGGAGATGCCACCGGGGAGCTCTTTTTT
TRBV12-3/TRBV12-4,TRBJ2-7,.,.,CASSPQGRQNCEQYF,TGTGCCAGCAGCCCCCAGGGACGCCAGAACTGCGAGCAGTACTTC
TRBV9,TRBJ2-3,many,.,CASSVGGSTDTQYF,TGTGCCAGCAGCGTAGGCGGGAGCACAGATACGCAGTATTTT
TRBV11-2,TRBJ1-1,.,.,CASSLESSGVTEAFF,TGCGCCAGCAGCCTCGAGAGTTCCGGGGTCACTGAAGCTTTCTTT
TRBV20-1,TRBJ1-2,many,TRBD1,CSARGDRSLYGYTF,TGCAGTGCTAGAGGGGACAGGTCCCTCTATGGCTACACCTTC
TRBV6-6,TRBJ1-5,many,.,CASSRDVNSNQPQHF,TGTGCCAGCAGTCGGGACGTTAATAGCAATCAGCCCCAGCATTTT
TRBV9,TRBJ2-5,.,TRBD2,CASSFRGLAGAETQYF,TGTGCCAGCAGCTTTAGAGGACTAGCGGGAGCAGAGACCCAGTACTTC
TRBV20-1,TRBJ2-7,.,TRBD1,CSAGTGGVEQYF,TGCAGTGCTGGGACAGGGGGCGTCGAACAGTACTTC
TRBV12-3/TRBV12-4,TRBJ1-4,few,.,CASSFWPRNEKLFF,TGTGCCAGCAGTTTTTGGCCGAGAAATGAAAAACTGTTTTTT
TRBV7-9,TRBJ2-5,many,TRBD1,CASSTHDRGREETQYF,TGTGCCAGCAGCACCCATGACAGGGGGCGGGAGGAGACCCAGTACTTC
TRBV6-4,TRBJ1-1,few,TRBD1,CASSRGTAGTEAFF,TGTGCCAGCAGCCGAGGGACAGCAGGCACTGAAGCTTTCTTT
TRBV9,TRBJ2-3,.,.,CASSVAARNHGDTQYF,TGTGCCAGCAGCGTAGCGGCCCGAAATCACGGGGATACGCAGTATTTT
TRBV13,TRBJ1-5,few,.,CASSYATASYSNQPQHF,TGTGCCAGCAGTTACGCTACAGCCTCTTATAGCAATCAGCCCCAGCATTTT
TRBV12-3/TRBV12-4,TRBJ2-7,.,TRBD1,CASRTGTGNHEQYF,TGTGCCAGCAGGACCGGGACAGGGAATCACGAGCAGTACTTC
TRBV7-9,TRBJ2-7,few,TRBD1,CASSLAPGTGGTYEQYF,TGTGCCAGCAGCTTAGCCCCCGGGACAGGGGGGACGTACGAGCAGTACTTC
TRBV20-1,TRBJ1-5,.,.,CSASSGRGPSYSNQPQHF,TGCAGTGCTAGTAGCGGCAGGGGTCCGAGCTATAGCAATCAGCCCCAGCATTTT
TRBV20-1,TRBJ1-2,many,TRBD1,CSASAGGNYGYTF,TGCAGTGCTAGTGCAGGGGGAAACTATGGCTACACCTTC
TRBV20-1,TRBJ2-7,.,.,CSARNPRGSYEQYF,TGCAGTGCTAGAAACCCGAGGGGCTCCTACGAGCAGTACTTC
TRBV6-1,TRBJ1-2,.,.,CASAGGRTVGYTF,TGTGCCAGCGCCGGGGGACGGACGGTGGGCTACACCTTC
TRBV30,TRBJ1-1,.,.,CAWKLTGALPEAFF,TGTGCCTGGAAGCTAACTGGGGCCCTCCCTGAAGCTTTCTTT
TRBV10-3,TRBJ2-6,.,TRBD1,CAISETGGSGANVLTF,TGTGCCATCAGTGAGACAGGGGGATCTGGGGCCAACGTCCTGACTTTC
TRBV11-2,TRBJ2-7,.,TRBD1,CASSYRGQGESYEQYF,TGTGCCAGCAGCTACCGGGGACAGGGGGAATCCTACGAGCAGTACTTC
TRBV6-1,TRBJ1-3,.,TRBD1,CASSGDRSEPGNTIYF,TGTGCCAGCAGTGGGGACAGGTCCGAACCTGGAAACACCATATATTTT
TRBV12-3/TRBV12-4,TRBJ2-7,.,.,CASRLGAYEQYF,TGTGCCAGCAGGCTAGGGGCCTACGAGCAGTACTTC
TRBV14,TRBJ1-1,.,TRBD1,CAGSHIQGRTEAFF,TGTGCCGGCAGCCATATACAGGGGCGGACTGAAGCTTTCTTT
TRBV10-3,TRBJ2-4,.,.,CAISEETQGAKNIQYF,TGTGCCATCAGTGAGGAAACACAGGGAGCCAAAAACATTCAGTACTTC
TRBV10-3,TRBJ1-2,many,TRBD1,CAISGQGATNYGYTF,TGTGCCATCAGTGGACAGGGGGCTACCAACTATGGCTACACCTTC
TRBV28,TRBJ1-6,.,.,CASSGLTPLHF,TGTGCCAGCAGTGGGTTAACGCCCCTCCACTTT